These 32 T cell receptor beta chains were sequenced from one sample in a study of shared clonotypes between healthy human individuals. Using immunoSEQ multiplex PCR, the repertoire was profiled, and TCRdb retains in-frame clones only, with some absent. The repertoire holds 450,000 to 500,000 clones, over 70% seen once, with roughly an eighth in the top ten. The specimen was PBMCs. The receptors originated from a middle-aged woman in good health. Some clones in this sample may be carry-over from other donors' samples.

Of note for this clone: A far more abundant clone sits one base away, making this likely a read error. Different DNA sequences within this sample yield the same CDR3. This chain uses TRBV10-3 with TRBJ2-6, with no clear D. Germline CDR1 reads ENHRY; CDR2 reads SYGVKD. V gave up 9 bases and J gave up 4 bases, with 13 bases separating them. The CDR3 extends over 14 amino acids. Written as DNA, the CDR3 is TGTGCCATTTTACCGAGCTCCGGGGCCAACGTCCTGACTTTC. Its translation is CAILPSSGANVLTF.

The chain is built from TRBV10-2 and TRBJ2-7; 7 nucleotides line up with TRBD1. This CDR3 spans 14 amino acids. Per the germline V gene, CDR1 is WSHSY and CDR2 is SAAADI. The trim removed 6 bases at V and 0 bases at J, leaving 5 bases unmatched. CDR3 region: CASRLGTVSYEQYF. Written as DNA, the CDR3 is TGCGCCAGCAGGTTGGGGACAGTCTCCTACGAGCAGTACTTC.

The rearrangement uses TRBV11-2 and TRBJ2-7; perhaps TRBD1 as D (5 bases). V was trimmed by 5 bases and J by 2 bases, leaving 13 bases between them. Germline-derived CDR1 and CDR2 are SGHAT and FQNNGV. This CDR3 is built from 14 residues. The CDR3 is CASSLQGSTYEQYF. In DNA, the CDR3 is TGTGCCAGCAGCCTTCAGGGATCAACCTACGAGCAGTACTTC.

With respect to this clone: In the same sample, other DNA sequences code for this CDR3. This chain uses TRBV6-4 with TRBJ2-3; weak D call: TRBD2 (6 bases). Germline V gene sequence: CDR1 MRHNA, CDR2 SNTAGT. The V and J ends lost 2 bases and 1 base respectively, with 7 bases between them. This CDR3 is 14 amino acids long. CDR3: CASSDGGGTDTQYF. CDR3 bases: TGTGCCAGCAGTGACGGCGGGGGCACAGATACGCAGTATTTT.

About this clone: The sample has other DNA sequences that encode this CDR3 too. V and J are TRBV29-1 and TRBJ2-1; D remains unclear. Per germline, CDR1 SQVTM and CDR2 ANQGSEA. The length of the CDR3 is 12 residues. V gave up 4 bases and J gave up 1 base, with 5 bases separating them. This chain's CDR3 is CSVVESYNEQFF. Written as DNA, the CDR3 is TGCAGCGTTGTGGAGTCCTACAATGAGCAGTTCTTC.

This sequence joins TRBV2 and TRBJ2-1; D might be TRBD1 (5 bases). CDR3 size: 14 residues. Per germline, CDR1 SNHLY and CDR2 FYNNEI. Trimming shortened V by 4 bases and J by 6 bases, and 13 bases separated the two germline ends. The CDR3 loop reads CASSAAGPGNEQFF. CDR3 nucleotide sequence: TGTGCCAGCAGTGCCGCAGGGCCCGGCAATGAGCAGTTCTTC.

This rearrangement joins TRBV5-1 to TRBJ2-6, with a weak D call TRBD2 (5 bases). Trimming took off 4 bases at V and 4 bases at J, with 9 bases between the two ends. Germline loops: CDR1 SGHRS, CDR2 YFSETQ. The CDR3 runs 14 residues. The CDR3 reads CASSLATGANVLTF. CDR3 nucleotide sequence: TGCGCCAGCAGCCTAGCTACCGGGGCCAACGTCCTGACTTTC.

The chain couples TRBV28 to TRBJ1-1; TRBD1 aligns across 7 bases. The CDR3 has 14 residues. V shed 5 bases, J shed 4 bases, and the junction held 7 bases outside the gene matches. Germline CDR1 is MDHEN and CDR2 is SYDVKM. CDR3 protein: CASSKIQGGTEAFF. The CDR3 bases are TGTGCCAGCAGTAAAATTCAGGGGGGCACTGAAGCTTTCTTT. The entire variable domain, with the rest obtained from reference TRBV28 and TRBJ1-1, is as follows: DVKVTQSSRYLVKRTGEKVFLECVQDMDHENMFWYRQDPGLGLRLIYFSYDVKMKEKGDIPEGYSVSREKKERFSLILESASTNQTSMYLCASSKIQGGTEAFFGQGTRLTVV.

Of note for this clone: A single base separates this from a much larger clone, so it may be a read error. The rearrangement links TRBV2 to TRBJ2-5; 7 bases fit TRBD1. V lost 11 bases and J lost 5; bases outside the gene matches: 8. CDR1 SNHLY and CDR2 FYNNEI come from the germline V gene. This CDR3 has 12 amino acids. The CDR3 coding sequence is TGTGCCGGCGTCCGACAGGGTGAGACCCAGTACTTC. Its translation: CAGVRQGETQYF. Using reference TRBV2 and TRBJ2-5 for the parts outside the CDR3, the full variable domain is EPEVTQTPSHQVTQMGQEVILRCVPISNHLYFYWYRQILGQKVEFLVSFYNNEISEKSEIFDDQFSVERPDGSNFTLKIRSTKLEDSAMYFCAGVRQGETQYFGPGTRLLVL.

This clone was counted a few times. This same CDR3 is encoded by further DNA sequences in the sample. The chain carries TRBV7-2 and TRBJ2-3; D not certain. Germline CDR1 is SGHTA and CDR2 is FQGNSA. The V end was cut by 1 base, the J end by 2 bases, with 4 bases between. This CDR3 spans 13 amino acids. The CDR3 sequence: CASSLVTTDTQYF. The CDR3 DNA follows: TGTGCCAGCAGCTTAGTAACCACAGATACGCAGTATTTT.

The V and J genes are TRBV4-1 and TRBJ2-1; possible D gene TRBD2, 7 bases. Trimming shortened V by 6 bases and J by 7 bases, and 25 bases separated the two germline ends. Per the germline V gene, CDR1 is MGHRA and CDR2 is YSYEKL. The CDR3 contains 17 residues. The CDR3 nucleotides read TGCGCCAGCAGTAGGGGGGGGCTAGCGGTTCTAGGGAATGAGCAGTTCTTC. Translating gives CASSRGGLAVLGNEQFF.

This clone was recorded a few times. The chain couples TRBV7-9 to TRBJ1-4; perhaps TRBD1 as D (5 bases). Between the trimmed V and J ends, which lost 1 base and 8 bases, there was a span of 17 bases. CDR3 length: 16 residues. The germline V gene encodes CDR1 SEHNR and CDR2 FQNEAQ (reference sequence). This CDR3 reads CASSLEYQGGGEKLFF. In nucleotides, the CDR3 is TGTGCCAGCAGCTTAGAATACCAGGGCGGGGGAGAAAAACTGTTTTTT.

V gene TRBV29-1 combines with J gene TRBJ1-5, with a possible D match to TRBD1 (6 bases). V gave up 4 bases and J gave up 4 bases, with 8 bases separating them. The CDR3 has 12 amino acids. Germline CDR1 is SQVTM and CDR2 is ANQGSEA. The DNA of the CDR3 is TGCAGCGTTGCAGGGGTTAATCAGCCCCAGCATTTT. Residues: CSVAGVNQPQHF.

The chain recombines TRBV19 with TRBJ1-3, with D unclear. Germline lookup yields CDR1 LNHDA and CDR2 SQIVND (reference sequence). The CDR3 has 14 amino acids. The V end lost 6 bases, the J end lost 0 bases, and 9 bases lay between the germline ends. The CDR3 nucleotides are TGTGCCAGTAGCAGGTCCCTCTCTGGAAACACCATATATTTT. Its protein product is CASSRSLSGNTIYF.

This clone came up many times. The V call is TRBV5-6, the J call TRBJ1-5; D may be TRBD1 (6 bases). Per the germline V gene, CDR1 is SGHDT and CDR2 is YYEEEE. V shed 3 bases and J shed 0 bases, with 10 bases lying between them. The CDR3 is made up of 15 amino acids. The CDR3 DNA follows: TGTGCCAGCAGCTCTCAGGGGTATAGCAATCAGCCCCAGCATTTT. This encodes CASSSQGYSNQPQHF.

Note on this clone: The sample contains more than one DNA sequence encoding this CDR3. J is TRBJ2-5 and V is TRBV18; D is unresolved. The germline V gene encodes CDR1 KGHSH and CDR2 LQKENI. V lost 0 bases to trimming and J lost 5 bases, with 4 bases between them. CDR3 length: 12 residues. CDR3 residues: CASSPPGETQYF. The CDR3 DNA sequence: TGTGCCAGCTCACCACCCGGGGAGACCCAGTACTTC.

This rearrangement joins TRBV29-1 to TRBJ1-1, with a possible D match to TRBD1 (6 bases). Germline V gene data show CDR1 as SQVTM and CDR2 as ANQGSEA. This CDR3 region has 13 residues. Trimming cost V 1 base and J 3 bases, with 9 bases left between them. The CDR3 spells CSVEGDRYTEAFF. The CDR3 DNA sequence: TGCAGCGTTGAAGGAGACAGGTACACTGAAGCTTTCTTT.

The genes are TRBV15 and TRBJ1-2; no firm D call. CDR1 and CDR2 from the germline V gene are LNHNV and YYDKDF (reference sequence). V lost 0 bases and J lost 4, with 12 bases in between. The CDR3 totals 15 residues. In DNA, the CDR3 is TGTGCCACCAGCAGAGATCACCCCGGAATCTATGGCTACACCTTC. Translated: CATSRDHPGIYGYTF.

As concerns this clone: Only one base separates this from a far larger clonotype, so it likely reflects a read error. The conserved phenylalanine or tryptophan normally closing the CDR3 is absent here, so this likely arose from a read error. V gene TRBV25-1 combines with J gene TRBJ1-4; possible D gene TRBD1, 6 bases. Trimming shortened V by 4 bases and J by 14 bases, and 14 bases separated the two germline ends. The CDR3 extends over 12 amino acids. The V gene's germline CDR1 is MGHDK and CDR2 SYGVNS. This chain's CDR3 is CASSGRSGQLFL. CDR3 DNA sequence: TGTGCCAGCAGTGGTCGGTCAGGACAGCTGTTTCTT.

The V gene is TRBV7-6, the J gene TRBJ2-7, with 11 nucleotides matching TRBD2. The ends lost 5 bases at V and 3 bases at J; junction bases unmatched: 6. Germline lookup yields CDR1 SGHVS and CDR2 FNYEAQ. CDR3 length: 15 residues. The CDR3 here is CASSPPTSGSYEQYF. CDR3 DNA sequence: TGTGCCAGCAGCCCACCTACTAGCGGGAGCTACGAGCAGTACTTC.

This sequence joins TRBV18 and TRBJ1-2; D is possibly TRBD1 (5 bases). The germline V gene encodes CDR1 KGHSH and CDR2 LQKENI. Trimming took 6 bases from V and 3 from J, leaving 20 bases between them. This CDR3 is 16 amino acids long. CDR3 DNA sequence: TGTGCCAGCTCTCCAGGACGGGGCCGGCCGGACTATGGCTACACCTTC. Its protein is CASSPGRGRPDYGYTF.

This rearrangement joins TRBV10-2 to TRBJ2-1; the D call may be TRBD1 or TRBD2 (6 bases each). Per germline, CDR1 WSHSY and CDR2 SAAADI. The germline V and J ends were trimmed by 6 bases and 5 bases, with 17 bases remaining between them. CDR3 size: 15 residues. The CDR3: CASRSGGGTHNEQFF. The CDR3 DNA follows: TGCGCCAGCAGGAGTGGGGGCGGGACGCACAATGAGCAGTTCTTC.

The chain recombines TRBV6-4 with TRBJ1-1, with D possibly being TRBD1 (6 bases). Trimming removed 6 bases from V and 5 bases from J, with 16 bases in between. This CDR3 is 14 amino acids long. Germline values: CDR1 MRHNA, CDR2 SNTAGT. The CDR3 bases are TGTGCCAGCAGCAGCGAAGGGGGGACTACTGAAGCTTTCTTT. Protein sequence: CASSSEGGTTEAFF.

This rearrangement joins TRBV7-3 to TRBJ2-1; 8 bases are a match to TRBD2. Germline V gives CDR1 SGHTA, CDR2 FQGTGA. Trimming took 5 bases from V and 6 from J; bases not matched to a gene: 6. This CDR3 contains 14 residues. The CDR3 nucleotides read TGTGCCAGCAGCCCAGACGGGAGGGTCAATGAGCAGTTCTTC. Translation: CASSPDGRVNEQFF.

This clone was detected once. The chain couples TRBV7-2 to TRBJ2-5, with D unclear. Germline V gene lookup returns CDR1 SGHTA and CDR2 FQGNSA. This CDR3 is 13 amino acids long. V lost 5 bases and J lost 5, with 12 bases in between. Here the CDR3 reads CASSPRLRETQYF. CDR3 nucleotide sequence: TGTGCCAGCAGCCCCCGTCTCCGGGAGACCCAGTACTTC.

The rearrangement uses TRBV5-6 and TRBJ2-2; the D gene could be TRBD1 or TRBD2 (6 bases each). Trimming shortened V by 5 bases and J by 2 bases, and 13 bases separated the two germline ends. This CDR3 has 15 residues. In germline, CDR1 is SGHDT, CDR2 YYEEEE. The CDR3 loop is CASRQQGLNTGELFF. Here the CDR3 DNA reads TGTGCCAGCAGACAACAGGGACTTAACACCGGGGAGCTGTTTTTT. Full variable domain (rest looked up from reference TRBV5-6 and TRBJ2-2): DAGVTQSPTHLIKTRGQQVTLRCSPKSGHDTVSWYQQALGQGPQFIFQYYEEEERQRGNFPDRFSGHQFPNYSSELNVNALLLGDSALYLCASRQQGLNTGELFFGEGSRLTVL.

Turning to this clone: This may come from a read error, since a much larger clone is one base off. Other nucleotide sequences from this sample produce the same CDR3. This sequence joins TRBV7-2 and TRBJ2-7; tentative D call: TRBD2 (5 bases). CDR1 and CDR2 from the germline V gene are SGHTA and FQGNSA. This CDR3 contains 15 residues. V was cut by 5 bases and J by 2 bases, with 16 bases left in between. The CDR3 spells CASSTAGTETYEQYF. The CDR3, as DNA: TGTGCCAGCAGCACGGCGGGTACAGAAACCTACGAGCAGTACTTC. The entire variable domain, with the rest obtained from reference TRBV7-2 and TRBJ2-7, is as follows: GAGVSQSPSNKVTEKGKDVELRCDPISGHTALYWYRQSLGQGLEFLIYFQGNSAPDKSGLPSDRFSAERTGGSVSTLTIQRTQQEDSAVYLCASSTAGTETYEQYFGPGTRLTVT.

The chain employs TRBV30 and TRBJ2-7, with D tentatively TRBD2 (5 bases). The V and J ends lost 2 bases and 4 bases respectively, with 9 bases between them. This CDR3 contains 12 residues. The germline V gene has CDR1 GTSNPN and CDR2 SVGIG (reference sequence). In DNA, the CDR3 is TGTGCCTGGAGTTTCCTAGCTTACGAGCAGTACTTC. As protein: CAWSFLAYEQYF.

V and J are TRBV6-4 and TRBJ2-1; D ambiguous. In germline, CDR1 is MRHNA, CDR2 SNTAGT. The CDR3 length is 13 residues. Trimming shortened V by 2 bases and J by 8 bases, and 10 bases separated the two germline ends. CDR3 sequence (DNA): TGTGCCAGCAGTGACCTGGCGTCGTATGAGCAGTTCTTC. It specifies CASSDLASYEQFF.

CDR3 sequence (DNA): TGTGCCAGCAGCTTAGAGTCCACAGGGGGCGGTACCGGGGAGCTGTTTTTT. Amino acid sequence: CASSLESTGGGTGELFF. This chain uses TRBV7-9 with TRBJ2-2; 9 bases match TRBD1. This CDR3 region has 17 residues. Germline CDR1 reads SEHNR; CDR2 reads FQNEAQ (reference sequence). V lost 1 base to trimming and J lost 5 bases; unmatched junction nucleotides: 8.

V gene TRBV18 combines with J gene TRBJ2-1; 13 bases match TRBD2. The J segment lost 7 bases and the V segment lost 2 bases, leaving 2 bases of the junction unmatched. CDR1 and CDR2 (germline): KGHSH, LQKENI. The CDR3 is 15 amino acids. The CDR3 DNA reads TGTGCCAGCTCACCATGGACTAGCGGGGGAAATGAGCAGTTCTTC. Translation gives CASSPWTSGGNEQFF.

The chain carries TRBV29-1 and TRBJ2-1; either TRBD1 or TRBD2 may supply D (5 bases each). The germline V gene encodes CDR1 SQVTM and CDR2 ANQGSEA. This CDR3 comprises 10 residues. Trimming removed 2 bases from V and 15 bases from J, with 11 bases in between. CDR3 sequence (DNA): TGCAGCGTTGAACGAGGGGCGGCGTTCTTC. Its protein product is CSVERGAAFF.